The 2 T cell receptor beta chains listed next were all sequenced from one sample in a study of cytomegalovirus exposure and HLA in healthy donors. The PCR made use of 60 Vbeta and 13 Jbeta primers. Clones were read by immunoSEQ multiplex PCR, and TCRdb kept only the in-frame ones, dropping some. Of 83,000 or so clones listed, roughly 76% were seen once; the top ten hold about 2%. Sequenced: PBMCs. Receptor source: a woman in her 30s in good health and CMV-seronegative.

The CDR3 sequence is CASSWGQGGIQYF. In DNA form, the CDR3 reads TGTGCCAGCAGTTGGGGTCAGGGTGGGATTCAGTACTTC. V gene TRBV27 combines with J gene TRBJ2-4, with D possibly matching TRBD1 (5 bases). Germline values: CDR1 MNHEY, CDR2 SMNVEV (reference sequence). V was cut by 4 bases and J by 10 bases, with 14 bases left in between. This CDR3 has 13 residues.

This sequence joins TRBV4-3 and TRBJ2-2, with 7 bases aligning to TRBD1. There are 16 residues in the CDR3. Trimming removed 0 bases from V and 7 bases from J; junction bases left unmatched: 8. Germline CDR1 LGHNA, CDR2 YSLEER. CDR3 in DNA: TGCGCCAGCAGCCAAGAACAACAGGGGTTCGGCGGGGAGCTGTTTTTT. This gives the protein CASSQEQQGFGGELFF.